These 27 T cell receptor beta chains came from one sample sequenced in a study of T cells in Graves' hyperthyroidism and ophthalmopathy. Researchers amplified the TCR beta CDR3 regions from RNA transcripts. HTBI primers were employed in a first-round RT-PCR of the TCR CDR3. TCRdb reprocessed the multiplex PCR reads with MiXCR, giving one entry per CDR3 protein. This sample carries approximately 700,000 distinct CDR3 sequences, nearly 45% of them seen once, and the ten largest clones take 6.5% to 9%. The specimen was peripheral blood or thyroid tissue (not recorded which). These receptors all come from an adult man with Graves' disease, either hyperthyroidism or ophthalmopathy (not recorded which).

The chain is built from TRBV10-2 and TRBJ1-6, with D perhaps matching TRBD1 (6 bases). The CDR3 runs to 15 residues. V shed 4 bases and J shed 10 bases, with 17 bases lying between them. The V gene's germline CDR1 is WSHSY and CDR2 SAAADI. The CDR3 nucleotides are TGCGCCAGCAGTGTTGGGGGCTTTATGGAATCACCCCTCCACTTT. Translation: CASSVGGFMESPLHF.

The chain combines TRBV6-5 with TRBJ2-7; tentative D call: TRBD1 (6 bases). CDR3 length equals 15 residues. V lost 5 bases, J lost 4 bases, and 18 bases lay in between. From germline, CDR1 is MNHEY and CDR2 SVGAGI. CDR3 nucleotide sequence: TGTGCCAGCAGTGAATGGACAGAGGGTCCATACGAGCAGTACTTC. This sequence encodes CASSEWTEGPYEQYF.

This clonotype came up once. DNA for the CDR3: TGTGCTAGTGGTGTTACCGGGCCGGGGGAGCCCCAGCATTTT. It is translated as CASGVTGPGEPQHF. This sequence joins TRBV12-5 and TRBJ1-5; possible D gene TRBD1, 5 bases. The V gene's germline CDR1 is LGHNT and CDR2 FRNRAP. Trimming took 5 bases from V and 8 from J, leaving 16 bases between them. The CDR3 has 14 amino acids.

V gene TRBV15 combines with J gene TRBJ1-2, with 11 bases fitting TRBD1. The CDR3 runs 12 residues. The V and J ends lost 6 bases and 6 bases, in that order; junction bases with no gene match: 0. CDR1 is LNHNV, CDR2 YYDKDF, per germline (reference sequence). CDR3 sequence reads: CATRDRGHGYTF. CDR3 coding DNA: TGTGCCACCAGGGACAGGGGGCATGGCTACACCTTC.

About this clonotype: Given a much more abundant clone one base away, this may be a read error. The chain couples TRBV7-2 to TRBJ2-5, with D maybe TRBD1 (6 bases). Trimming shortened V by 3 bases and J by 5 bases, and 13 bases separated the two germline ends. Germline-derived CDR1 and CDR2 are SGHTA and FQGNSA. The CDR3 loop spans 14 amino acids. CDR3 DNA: TGTGCCAGCAGCTTGAGCAGGGGAAACGAGACCCAGTACTTC. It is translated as CASSLSRGNETQYF.

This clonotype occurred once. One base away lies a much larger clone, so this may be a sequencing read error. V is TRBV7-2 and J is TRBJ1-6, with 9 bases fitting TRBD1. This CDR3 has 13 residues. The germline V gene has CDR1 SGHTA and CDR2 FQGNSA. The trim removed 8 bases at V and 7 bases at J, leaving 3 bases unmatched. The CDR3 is CASGQGLNSPLHF. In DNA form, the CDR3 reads TGTGCCAGCGGACAGGGGTTGAATTCACCCCTCCACTTT.

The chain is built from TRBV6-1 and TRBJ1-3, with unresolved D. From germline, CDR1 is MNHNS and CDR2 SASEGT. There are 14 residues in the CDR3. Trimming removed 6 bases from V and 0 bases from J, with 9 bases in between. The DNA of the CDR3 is TGTGCCAGCAGGGCCTCAGGCTCTGGAAACACCATATATTTT. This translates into CASRASGSGNTIYF.

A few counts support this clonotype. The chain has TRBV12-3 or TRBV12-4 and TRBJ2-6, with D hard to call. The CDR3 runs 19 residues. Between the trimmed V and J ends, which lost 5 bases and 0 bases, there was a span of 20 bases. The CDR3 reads CASSRLMADRFSGANVLTF. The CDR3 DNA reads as TGTGCCAGCAGTCGGCTCATGGCAGACCGATTCTCTGGGGCCAACGTCCTGACTTTC.

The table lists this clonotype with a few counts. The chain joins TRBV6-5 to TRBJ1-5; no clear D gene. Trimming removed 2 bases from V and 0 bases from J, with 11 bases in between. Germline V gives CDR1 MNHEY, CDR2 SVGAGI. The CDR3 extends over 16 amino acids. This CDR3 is CASSYKGSYSNQPQHF. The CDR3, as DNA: TGTGCCAGCAGTTACAAAGGCAGTTATAGCAATCAGCCCCAGCATTTT.

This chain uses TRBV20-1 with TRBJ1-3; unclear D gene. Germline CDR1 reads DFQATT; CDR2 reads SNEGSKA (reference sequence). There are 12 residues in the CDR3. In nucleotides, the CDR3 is TGCAGCTTTTCGGCCTCTGGAAACACCATATATTTT. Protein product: CSFSASGNTIYF.

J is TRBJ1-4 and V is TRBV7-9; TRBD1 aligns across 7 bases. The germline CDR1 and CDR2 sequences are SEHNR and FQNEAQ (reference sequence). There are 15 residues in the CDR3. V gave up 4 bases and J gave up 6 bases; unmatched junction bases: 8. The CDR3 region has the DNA TGTGCCAGCAGCTGGGCCAGGGGGAGAGATGAAAAACTGTTTTTT. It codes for CASSWARGRDEKLFF.

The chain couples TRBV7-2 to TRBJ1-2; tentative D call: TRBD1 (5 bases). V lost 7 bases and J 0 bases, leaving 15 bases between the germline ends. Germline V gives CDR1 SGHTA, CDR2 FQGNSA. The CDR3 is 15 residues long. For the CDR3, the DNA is TGTGCCAGCACCCTCTACGGGGGTCCTAACTATGGCTACACCTTC. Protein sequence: CASTLYGGPNYGYTF. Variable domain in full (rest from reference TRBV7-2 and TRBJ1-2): GAGVSQSPSNKVTEKGKDVELRCDPISGHTALYWYRQSLGQGLEFLIYFQGNSAPDKSGLPSDRFSAERTGGSVSTLTIQRTQQEDSAVYLCASTLYGGPNYGYTFGSGTRLTVV.

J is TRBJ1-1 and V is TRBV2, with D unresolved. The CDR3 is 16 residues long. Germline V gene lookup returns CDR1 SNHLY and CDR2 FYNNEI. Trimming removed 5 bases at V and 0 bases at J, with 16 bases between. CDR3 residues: CASSLSAGVLNTEAFF. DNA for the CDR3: TGTGCCAGCAGTTTATCGGCAGGCGTTCTGAACACTGAAGCTTTCTTT.

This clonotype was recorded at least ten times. CDR3: CASSLGVGSYEQYF. In DNA form, the CDR3 reads TGCGCCAGCAGCTTGGGGGTTGGGTCCTACGAGCAGTACTTC. The gene calls are TRBV5-1 and TRBJ2-7; D uncertain. CDR3 length equals 14 residues. Germline CDR1 is SGHRS and CDR2 is YFSETQ. The germline V and J ends were trimmed by 0 bases and 1 base, with 8 bases remaining between them.

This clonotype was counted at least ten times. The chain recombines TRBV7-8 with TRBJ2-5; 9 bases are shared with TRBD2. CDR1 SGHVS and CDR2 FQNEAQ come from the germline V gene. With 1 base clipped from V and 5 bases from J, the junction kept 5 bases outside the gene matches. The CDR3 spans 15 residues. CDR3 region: CASSLGSSGGETQYF. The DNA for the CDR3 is TGTGCCAGCAGCTTAGGCTCCAGCGGGGGGGAGACCCAGTACTTC.

CDR3 region: CASSLGATGVRSYEQYF. CDR3 nucleotides: TGTGCCAGCAGCTTAGGGGCGACAGGGGTTCGCTCCTACGAGCAGTACTTC. The chain combines TRBV7-6 with TRBJ2-7; 8 bases are a match to TRBD1. This CDR3 spans 17 amino acids. Germline CDR1 is SGHVS and CDR2 is FNYEAQ. Germline trimming cut 1 base from V and 0 bases from J; bases unmatched to any gene: 8.

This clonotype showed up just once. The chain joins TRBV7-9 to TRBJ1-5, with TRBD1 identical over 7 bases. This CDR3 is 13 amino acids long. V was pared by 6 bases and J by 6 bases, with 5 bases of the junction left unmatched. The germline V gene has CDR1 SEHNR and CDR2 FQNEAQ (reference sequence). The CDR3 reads CASRGGIGQPQHF. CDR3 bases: TGTGCCAGCAGAGGGGGCATTGGTCAGCCCCAGCATTTT.

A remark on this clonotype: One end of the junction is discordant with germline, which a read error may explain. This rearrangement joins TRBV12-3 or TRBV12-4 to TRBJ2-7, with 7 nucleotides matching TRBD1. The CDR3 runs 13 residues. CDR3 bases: TGTGCCAGCAGTTTAGAAGGGGGCTACAAGCAGTACTTC. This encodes CASSLEGGYKQYF.

The CDR3 here is CASPPNSGNSYEQYF. DNA for the CDR3: TGTGCCAGCCCCCCTAATAGCGGCAATTCCTACGAGCAGTACTTC. The chain recombines TRBV7-3 with TRBJ2-7; perhaps TRBD2 as D (6 bases). This CDR3 spans 15 amino acids. Germline V lookup: CDR1 SGHTA, CDR2 FQGTGA. V shed 8 bases and J shed 1 base, with 18 bases lying between them.

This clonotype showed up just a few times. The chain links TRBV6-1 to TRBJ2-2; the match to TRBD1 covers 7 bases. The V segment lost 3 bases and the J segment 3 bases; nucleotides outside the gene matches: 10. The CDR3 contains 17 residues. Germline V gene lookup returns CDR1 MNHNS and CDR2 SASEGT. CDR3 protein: CASSDPAQGLDTGELFF. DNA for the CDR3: TGTGCCAGCAGTGATCCGGCACAGGGGTTGGACACCGGGGAGCTGTTTTTT.

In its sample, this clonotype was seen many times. The CDR3 loop is CASKDRMNTEAFF. The CDR3 DNA sequence: TGTGCCAGTAAAGACAGGATGAACACTGAAGCTTTCTTT. V gene TRBV19 combines with J gene TRBJ1-1, with a possible D match to TRBD1 (6 bases). V was cut by 7 bases and J by 0 bases, with 9 bases left in between. CDR1 is LNHDA, CDR2 SQIVND, per germline (reference sequence). The CDR3 has 13 amino acids.

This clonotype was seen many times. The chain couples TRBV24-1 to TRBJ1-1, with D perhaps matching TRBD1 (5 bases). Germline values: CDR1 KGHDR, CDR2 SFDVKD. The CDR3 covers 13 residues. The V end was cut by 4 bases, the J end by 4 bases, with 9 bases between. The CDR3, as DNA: TGTGCCACCAGTGAAAGCGGGGGCACTGAAGCTTTCTTT. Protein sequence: CATSESGGTEAFF.

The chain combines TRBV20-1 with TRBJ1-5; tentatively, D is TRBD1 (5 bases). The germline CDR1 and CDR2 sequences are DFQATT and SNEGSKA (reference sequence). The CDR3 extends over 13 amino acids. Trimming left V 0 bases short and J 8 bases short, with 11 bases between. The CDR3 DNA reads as TGCAGTGCTAGAGATCAACCGGGGGAGCCCCAGCATTTT. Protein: CSARDQPGEPQHF.

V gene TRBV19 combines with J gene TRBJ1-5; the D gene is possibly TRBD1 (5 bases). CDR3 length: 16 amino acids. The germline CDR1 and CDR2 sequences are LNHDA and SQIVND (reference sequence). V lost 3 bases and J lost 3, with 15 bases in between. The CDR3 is CASSIRGETTNQPQHF. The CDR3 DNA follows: TGTGCCAGTAGTATTCGAGGGGAAACCACCAATCAGCCCCAGCATTTT.

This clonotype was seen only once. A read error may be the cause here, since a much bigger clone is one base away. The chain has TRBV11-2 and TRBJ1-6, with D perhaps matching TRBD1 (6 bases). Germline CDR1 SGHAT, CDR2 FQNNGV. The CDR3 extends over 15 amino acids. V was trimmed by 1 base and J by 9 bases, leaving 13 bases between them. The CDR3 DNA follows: TGTGCCAGCAGCTTAGCGGGGGGCGGCGGTTCACCCCTCCACTTT. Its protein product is CASSLAGGGGSPLHF.

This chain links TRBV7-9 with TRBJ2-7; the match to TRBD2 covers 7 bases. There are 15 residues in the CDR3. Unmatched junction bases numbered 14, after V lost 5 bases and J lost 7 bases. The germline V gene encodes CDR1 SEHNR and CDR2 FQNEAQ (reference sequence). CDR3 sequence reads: CASSPWGGEPREQYF. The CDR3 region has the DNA TGTGCCAGCAGCCCATGGGGGGGGGAGCCGCGGGAGCAGTACTTC. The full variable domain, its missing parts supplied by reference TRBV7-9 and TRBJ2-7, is DTGVSQNPRHKITKRGQNVTFRCDPISEHNRLYWYRQTLGQGPEFLTYFQNEAQLEKSRLLSDRFSAERPKGSFSTLEIQRTEQGDSAMYLCASSPWGGEPREQYFGPGTRLTVT.

CDR3 nucleotide sequence: TGTGCCAGCAGCGGGGCAGGCACCCCGGGGGGCTACACCTTC. Its translation: CASSGAGTPGGYTF. The chain recombines TRBV7-6 with TRBJ1-2; tentatively, D is TRBD1 (5 bases). V dropped 5 bases and J dropped 8 bases, with 18 bases sitting between them. The germline V gene has CDR1 SGHVS and CDR2 FNYEAQ. The CDR3 spans 14 residues.